The rows below give T cell receptor beta chains drawn from one sample of a study of blood T cell repertoires in COVID-19. Assay used: immunoSEQ multiplex PCR; TCRdb lists only in-frame clones, some missing. The table shows 200,000 to 300,000 clones, with about 80% occurring only once. The material sequenced was peripheral blood. The receptor set was obtained from a woman of 80 years or more with acute or convalescent COVID-19. CDR3s include the opening cysteine and the closing phenylalanine or tryptophan. Fields, in order: J gene, V gene, D gene, clone size, CDR3 DNA, CDR3 protein. The D gene is left open where the match is weak. Rows give clone size only sometimes, using once, few, many, or a class for an expanded clone.

J gene: TRBJ2-3; V gene: TRBV11-3; D gene: NA; clone size: NA; CDR3 DNA: TGTGCCAGCAGCTTAGGGGCTCCCGGTGACACGCAGTATTTT; CDR3 protein: CASSLGAPGDTQYF
J gene: TRBJ2-1; V gene: TRBV9; D gene: NA; clone size: NA; CDR3 DNA: TGTGCCAGCAGCGTAGACAGGGCCTCCTACAATGAGCAGTTCTTC; CDR3 protein: CASSVDRASYNEQFF
J gene: TRBJ2-1; V gene: TRBV5-1; D gene: NA; clone size: NA; CDR3 DNA: TGCGCCAGCAGCTTGGAGGGCGGGCCCTACAATGAGCAGTTCTTC; CDR3 protein: CASSLEGGPYNEQFF
J gene: TRBJ2-2; V gene: TRBV5-1; D gene: NA; clone size: NA; CDR3 DNA: TGCGCCAGCAGCTCGGACAGTTACACCGGGGAGCTGTTTTTT; CDR3 protein: CASSSDSYTGELFF
J gene: TRBJ2-5; V gene: TRBV27; D gene: TRBD2; clone size: NA; CDR3 DNA: TGTGCCAGCAGAGCCCGTCTAGCGGGGGTTATCTGGAAGGGGACCCAGTACTTC; CDR3 protein: CASRARLAGVIWKGTQYF
J gene: TRBJ2-1; V gene: TRBV11-1; D gene: NA; clone size: once; CDR3 DNA: TGTGCCAGCAGCTTAGATCCGGACAGCTACAATGAGCAGTTCTTC; CDR3 protein: CASSLDPDSYNEQFF
J gene: TRBJ2-3; V gene: TRBV5-4; D gene: NA; clone size: NA; CDR3 DNA: TGTGCCAGCAGCTCGGGACTTAGCACAGATACGCAGTATTTT; CDR3 protein: CASSSGLSTDTQYF
J gene: TRBJ2-3; V gene: TRBV5-1; D gene: TRBD2; clone size: once; CDR3 DNA: TGCGCCAGCAGCTTGGGTGTAGCGGGGAGGGCAGATACGCAGTATTTT; CDR3 protein: CASSLGVAGRADTQYF
J gene: TRBJ2-7; V gene: TRBV28; D gene: NA; clone size: NA; CDR3 DNA: TGTGCCAGCAGTCTACACAGGGAACCCTACGAGCAGTACTTC; CDR3 protein: CASSLHREPYEQYF
J gene: TRBJ2-3; V gene: TRBV5-4; D gene: NA; clone size: NA; CDR3 DNA: TGTGCCAGCAGCTTGGCGAGCACAGATACGCAGTATTTT; CDR3 protein: CASSLASTDTQYF
J gene: TRBJ2-7; V gene: TRBV3-1/TRBV3-2; D gene: NA; clone size: NA; CDR3 DNA: TGTGCCAGCAGCCAACTGGGGGGACAGATCTACGAGCAGTACTTC; CDR3 protein: CASSQLGGQIYEQYF
J gene: TRBJ2-3; V gene: TRBV9; D gene: TRBD1; clone size: few; CDR3 DNA: TGTGCCAGCAGCCCCCGGACAGGGGCGAAAGTCAGCACAGATACGCAGTATTTT; CDR3 protein: CASSPRTGAKVSTDTQYF
J gene: TRBJ1-1; V gene: TRBV6-5; D gene: TRBD1; clone size: few; CDR3 DNA: TGTGCCAGCAGATCAGGGGGAAGCACTGAAGCTTTCTTT; CDR3 protein: CASRSGGSTEAFF
J gene: TRBJ1-1; V gene: TRBV2; D gene: NA; clone size: NA; CDR3 DNA: TGTGCCAGCAGACGACGGTGGGGGGACGCTGAAGCTTTCTTT; CDR3 protein: CASRRRWGDAEAFF
J gene: TRBJ2-1; V gene: TRBV5-5; D gene: NA; clone size: NA; CDR3 DNA: TGTGCCAGCAGCTTCGCGACAACGTATGAGCAGTTCTTC; CDR3 protein: CASSFATTYEQFF
J gene: TRBJ1-5; V gene: TRBV7-2; D gene: NA; clone size: NA; CDR3 DNA: TGTGCCAGCAGCTTACTAAGGGGAAATCAGCCCCAGCATTTT; CDR3 protein: CASSLLRGNQPQHF
J gene: TRBJ2-2; V gene: TRBV19; D gene: TRBD1; clone size: NA; CDR3 DNA: TGTGCCAGCACAGGGGGAATAACCGGGGAGCTGTTTTTT; CDR3 protein: CASTGGITGELFF
J gene: TRBJ2-3; V gene: TRBV5-1; D gene: TRBD1; clone size: NA; CDR3 DNA: TGCGCCAGCAGCTTGGGACAGGGGACTAGCACAGATACGCAGTATTTT; CDR3 protein: CASSLGQGTSTDTQYF
J gene: TRBJ1-4; V gene: TRBV5-1; D gene: NA; clone size: NA; CDR3 DNA: TGCGCCAGCAGCCGCGGAGGTTCTAATGAAAAACTGTTTTTT; CDR3 protein: CASSRGGSNEKLFF
J gene: TRBJ2-5; V gene: TRBV2; D gene: TRBD2; clone size: NA; CDR3 DNA: TGTGCCAGCAAGGTTAGCGGGGGGCAAGAGACCCAGTACTTC; CDR3 protein: CASKVSGGQETQYF
J gene: TRBJ2-2; V gene: TRBV11-2; D gene: TRBD2; clone size: NA; CDR3 DNA: TGTGCCAGCAGCTCTTTCGGACTAGCGGGGAAGGAGCTGTTTTTT; CDR3 protein: CASSSFGLAGKELFF
J gene: TRBJ2-3; V gene: TRBV27; D gene: TRBD2; clone size: NA; CDR3 DNA: TGTGCCAGCAGTCCGCGCCCAAGGAGCGGGGGGGCAGGAGATACGCAGTATTTT; CDR3 protein: CASSPRPRSGGAGDTQYF
J gene: TRBJ1-6; V gene: TRBV5-8; D gene: NA; clone size: NA; CDR3 DNA: TGTGCCAGCACCCAGGGTCCCCTCTACAATTCACCCCTCCACTTT; CDR3 protein: CASTQGPLYNSPLHF
J gene: TRBJ2-1; V gene: TRBV30; D gene: TRBD2; clone size: few; CDR3 DNA: TGTGCCTGGAGGCGCGGGAGTAATACAGTTGAGCAGTTCTTC; CDR3 protein: CAWRRGSNTVEQFF
J gene: TRBJ2-2; V gene: TRBV4-2; D gene: TRBD2; clone size: NA; CDR3 DNA: TGTGCCAGCAGCCAAGATCAAGCGGGGGGGCCGGCCACCGGGGAGCTGTTTTTT; CDR3 protein: CASSQDQAGGPATGELFF
J gene: TRBJ2-7; V gene: TRBV7-9; D gene: TRBD2; clone size: NA; CDR3 DNA: TGTGCCAGCAGCTCCTCTAGCGGGGCTTTGGACGAGCAGTACTTC; CDR3 protein: CASSSSSGALDEQYF
J gene: TRBJ2-5; V gene: TRBV6-4; D gene: TRBD1; clone size: once; CDR3 DNA: TGTGCCAGCAGTTCCGGGACAGGGGTCAGAGTCTGGGCAGAGACCCAGTACTTC; CDR3 protein: CASSSGTGVRVWAETQYF
J gene: TRBJ2-2; V gene: TRBV6-5; D gene: NA; clone size: NA; CDR3 DNA: TGTGGCATAGGACAGGGAGGGGGCACCGGGGAGCTGTTTTTT; CDR3 protein: CGIGQGGGTGELFF
J gene: TRBJ2-2; V gene: TRBV2; D gene: NA; clone size: once; CDR3 DNA: TGTGCCAGCAGTGTACTCCTCACCGGGGAGCTGTTTTTT; CDR3 protein: CASSVLLTGELFF
J gene: TRBJ1-6; V gene: TRBV28; D gene: NA; clone size: NA; CDR3 DNA: TGTGCCAGCAGCCCCGGTTATGGGGCTAATTCACCCCTCCACTTT; CDR3 protein: CASSPGYGANSPLHF
J gene: TRBJ2-1; V gene: TRBV5-1; D gene: TRBD2; clone size: NA; CDR3 DNA: TGCGCCAGCACGGCTAGCGGGGGGCCAGGGGATGAGCAGTTCTTC; CDR3 protein: CASTASGGPGDEQFF
J gene: TRBJ1-2; V gene: TRBV2; D gene: NA; clone size: NA; CDR3 DNA: TGTGCCAGCAGGTTGCAAGCGGGTGGGTTGGATGGCTACACCTTC; CDR3 protein: CASRLQAGGLDGYTF
J gene: TRBJ1-2; V gene: TRBV11-2; D gene: TRBD1; clone size: NA; CDR3 DNA: TGTGCCAGCAGCTTAGTGGCAGGGGGTGCTCAAAACTATGGCTACACCTTC; CDR3 protein: CASSLVAGGAQNYGYTF
J gene: TRBJ1-3; V gene: TRBV9; D gene: NA; clone size: NA; CDR3 DNA: TGTGCCAGCAGCCGGACTTACACCTTAAACACCATATATTTT; CDR3 protein: CASSRTYTLNTIYF
J gene: TRBJ1-2; V gene: TRBV4-2; D gene: TRBD1; clone size: NA; CDR3 DNA: TGTGCCAGCAGCCAAGACAGGGCAGGGACAGGGGGCGGCTTTGATAGTGGCTACACCTTC; CDR3 protein: CASSQDRAGTGGGFDSGYTF
J gene: TRBJ1-5; V gene: TRBV19; D gene: TRBD1; clone size: NA; CDR3 DNA: TGTGCCAGTAGTGAACGACAGGGAGGTAATAGCAATCAGCCCCAGCATTTT; CDR3 protein: CASSERQGGNSNQPQHF
J gene: TRBJ1-6; V gene: TRBV2; D gene: NA; clone size: once; CDR3 DNA: TGTGCCAGCAGTGAAAGTCGGGGCTCCTATAATTCACCCCTCCACTTT; CDR3 protein: CASSESRGSYNSPLHF
J gene: TRBJ2-2; V gene: TRBV24-1; D gene: NA; clone size: NA; CDR3 DNA: TGTGCCACCAGTGGAGGAATCCATAACACCGGGGAGCTGTTTTTT; CDR3 protein: CATSGGIHNTGELFF
J gene: TRBJ1-1; V gene: TRBV10-3; D gene: TRBD1; clone size: NA; CDR3 DNA: TGTGCCACCCTGGACAGGGCGGGGACTGAAGCTTTCTTT; CDR3 protein: CATLDRAGTEAFF
J gene: TRBJ2-1; V gene: TRBV6-5; D gene: TRBD1; clone size: NA; CDR3 DNA: TGTGCCAGCAGTCAGGGGGTAGGGGAGCAGTTCTTC; CDR3 protein: CASSQGVGEQFF
J gene: TRBJ2-3; V gene: TRBV9; D gene: TRBD2; clone size: NA; CDR3 DNA: TGTGCCAGCAGCGTAGACGGGGGGGGCACAGATACGCAGTATTTT; CDR3 protein: CASSVDGGGTDTQYF
J gene: TRBJ2-5; V gene: TRBV9; D gene: NA; clone size: NA; CDR3 DNA: TGTGCCAGCAGCGCGGACATGGGGGAGACCCAGTACTTC; CDR3 protein: CASSADMGETQYF